These 10 T cell receptor beta chains were sequenced from one sample in a study of PD-1 blockade in classical Hodgkin lymphoma. Data came from immunoSEQ multiplex PCR; TCRdb stores just in-frame clones and leaves some out. Of about 21,000 clones detected, 85% to 90% appear once; the ten largest clones hold approximately 12%. The sample's time point: cycle 4 day 1 (C4D1), after 5 to 7 weeks of nivolumab. Brentuximab vedotin exposure varied among the patients, all of whom had relapsed after autologous stem cell transplantation. The specimen was peripheral blood mononuclear cells (PBMCs), collected before the fourth cycle of nivolumab. The receptors derive from a human donor with classical Hodgkin lymphoma.

This clone was counted once. The rearrangement links TRBV11-2 to TRBJ2-1; D not resolved. Germline values: CDR1 SGHAT, CDR2 FQNNGV. This CDR3 has 13 residues. V was shortened by 5 bases and J by 8 bases, with 13 bases between the two germline ends. Here the CDR3 reads CASSVLLFHEQFF. CDR3 coding DNA: TGTGCCAGCAGCGTACTATTATTTCATGAGCAGTTCTTC.

V and J are TRBV6-5 and TRBJ1-6; D call uncertain. The V and J ends lost 0 bases and 11 bases respectively, with 8 bases between them. CDR3 size: 13 residues. Germline V lookup: CDR1 MNHEY, CDR2 SVGAGI. DNA of the CDR3: TGTGCCAGCAGTTACTCAGAGCTTCCACCCCTCCACTTT. Protein: CASSYSELPPLHF.

The gene calls are TRBV7-2 and TRBJ2-5; no reliable D call. This CDR3 region has 14 residues. Trimming cost V 5 bases and J 5 bases, with 15 bases left between them. CDR1 is SGHTA, CDR2 FQGNSA, per germline. The CDR3 coding sequence is TGTGCCAGCAGCCCCCTGGTCTTCGGGGAGACCCAGTACTTC. Its translation is CASSPLVFGETQYF.

This clone was seen just once. The chain combines TRBV27 with TRBJ2-7, with D possibly being TRBD2 (5 bases). Germline V CDR1 and CDR2: MNHEY, SMNVEV (reference sequence). Trimming removed 3 bases from V and 3 bases from J, with 9 bases in between. There are 13 residues in the CDR3. CDR3 coding DNA: TGTGCCAGCAGTTTGGGAGTTATCTACGAGCAGTACTTC. Translated: CASSLGVIYEQYF.

This clone showed up just a few times. This sequence joins TRBV5-1 and TRBJ1-4; TRBD1 is a possible D gene (5 bases). V was clipped by 4 bases and J by 3 bases, with 10 bases between them. There are 14 residues in the CDR3. Germline V CDR1 and CDR2: SGHRS, YFSETQ. CDR3 sequence reads: CASSPGDANEKLFF. CDR3 DNA sequence: TGCGCCAGCAGCCCCGGGGACGCTAATGAAAAACTGTTTTTT.

Only one count was recorded for this clone. This chain uses TRBV2 with TRBJ2-6; tentative D call: TRBD2 (5 bases). CDR3 length equals 14 residues. Germline CDR1 SNHLY, CDR2 FYNNEI. Trimming took 5 bases from V and 1 from J, leaving 6 bases between them. The CDR3, as DNA: TGTGCCAGCAGTCCGGGGTCTGGGGCCAACGTCCTGACTTTC. Its protein product is CASSPGSGANVLTF.

The chain links TRBV4-3 to TRBJ1-4; unclear D gene. This CDR3 comprises 14 residues. V lost 8 bases and J lost 0, with 10 bases in between. The V gene's germline CDR1 is LGHNA and CDR2 YSLEER. This chain's CDR3 is CASGSISTNEKLFF. The CDR3, as DNA: TGCGCCAGCGGATCCATTTCAACTAATGAAAAACTGTTTTTT.

The chain recombines TRBV7-2 with TRBJ2-1; the D gene is possibly TRBD2 (6 bases). Trimming took 1 base from V and 9 from J, leaving 13 bases between them. CDR3 length equals 14 residues. The V gene's germline CDR1 is SGHTA and CDR2 FQGNSA. CDR3 region: CASSLGREWVEQFF. In nucleotides, the CDR3 is TGTGCCAGCAGCTTAGGACGGGAGTGGGTTGAGCAGTTCTTC.

The rearrangement uses TRBV5-6 and TRBJ1-5; D possibly corresponds to TRBD1 (5 bases). Trimming took off 2 bases at V and 3 bases at J, with 9 bases between the two ends. CDR3 size: 14 residues. Germline assignment: CDR1 SGHDT and CDR2 YYEEEE. The CDR3, as DNA: TGTGCCAGCAGCTTATACAGGCTCAATCAGCCCCAGCATTTT. It codes for CASSLYRLNQPQHF.

The chain recombines TRBV9 with TRBJ1-2; D gene ambiguous. This CDR3 comprises 13 residues. CDR1 SGDLS and CDR2 YYNGEE come from the germline V gene. V was pared by 4 bases and J by 0 bases, with 7 bases between. CDR3 in DNA: TGTGCCAGCAGCCGGGGATCTAACTATGGCTACACCTTC. As protein: CASSRGSNYGYTF. Variable domain in full (rest from reference TRBV9 and TRBJ1-2): DSGVTQTPKHLITATGQRVTLRCSPRSGDLSVYWYQQSLDQGLQFLIQYYNGEERAKGNILERFSAQQFPDLHSELNLSSLELGDSALYFCASSRGSNYGYTFGSGTRLTVV.